Following are 13 T cell receptor beta chains from one sample sequenced in a study of T cell clonality in common variable immunodeficiency. Profiling relied on immunoSEQ multiplex PCR, and the TCRdb table lists in-frame clones only, not all of them. The specimen has approximately 24,000 clones, none found just once. Study findings and constraints: Common variable immunodeficiency TCR beta sequences reportedly had fewer deletions and N-nucleotide insertions.

These receptors' targets are unknown. The specimen sequenced was peripheral blood mononuclear cells. These receptors were obtained from a human donor with common variable immunodeficiency.

This clone appeared a few times. The read halts 3 residues ahead of the CDR3 end, with the missing end drawn from the germline J gene. The gene calls are TRBV18 and TRBJ1-1; D is possibly TRBD1 (5 bases). The CDR3 is 14 amino acids. Looked up from germline, CDR1 is KGHSH and CDR2 is LQKENI. V was shortened by 1 base and J by 5 bases, with 11 bases between the two germline ends. The CDR3 sequence: CASSPLGARTEAFF. The covered CDR3 bases are TGTGCCAGCTCACCACTTGGGGCGCGGACTGAA.

Only a few counts were recorded for this clone. The read falls 3 residues short of the CDR3 end, and the missing part is taken from the germline J gene. The genes are TRBV18 and TRBJ1-6, with a weak D call TRBD1 (6 bases). The CDR3 totals 15 residues. The germline CDR1 and CDR2 sequences are KGHSH and LQKENI. V gave up 0 bases and J gave up 7 bases, with 10 bases separating them. The CDR3 bases that were read are TGTGCCAGCTCACCACCGACAGGCCCCAATTCACCC. It specifies CASSPPTGPNSP. The complete CDR3 sequence is CASSPPTGPNSPLHF.

The sample holds a few counts of this clone. The read gets to within 3 residues of the CDR3 end, and the germline J gene fills in the rest. V gene TRBV6-1 combines with J gene TRBJ2-1, with 10 bases lining up with TRBD2. This CDR3 has 15 residues. Germline V CDR1 and CDR2: MNHNS, SASEGT. Trimming at V came to 0 bases and at J to 8 bases, leaving 4 bases not matched to a gene. The CDR3: CASSEALAGNYEQFF. The CDR3 bases that were read are TGTGCCAGCAGTGAAGCACTAGCGGGAAACTATGAG.

This clone has a count of ten or more. Mismatch with germline at one junction end may stem from a read error. From the germline J gene comes the end of the CDR3, since the read stops 3 residues before it. This specimen includes other DNA sequences encoding the same CDR3. The V and J genes are TRBV5-1 and TRBJ2-3, with a tentative D call TRBD2 (6 bases). The CDR3 is 16 amino acids. Germline CDR1 and CDR2: SGHRS and YFSETQ. The sequenced part of the CDR3 DNA is TGCGCCAGTAGCTTGGAGGGTCTGGACACCTCAGATACG. It yields the protein CASSLEGLDTSDT. The CDR3 as a whole reads CASSLEGLDTSDTQYF.

This clone was picked up a small number of times. The CDR3 sequence: CATLRTRQGNSNYGYTF. The DNA read from the CDR3 is TGTGCCACCTTAAGGACGAGACAGGGGAATTCTAACTATGGC. The J gene is TRBJ1-2, the V gene TRBV19, with 8 bases fitting TRBD1. Read coverage stops 3 residues before the CDR3 terminus; the germline J gene supplies the remainder. Trimming took 10 bases from V and 0 from J; bases not matched to a gene: 16. CDR1 and CDR2 (germline): LNHDA, SQIVND (reference sequence). There are 17 residues in the CDR3.

This clone was detected many times. Read coverage stops 3 residues before the CDR3 terminus; the germline J gene supplies the remainder. V usage is TRBV2 and J usage is TRBJ2-3; a weak D match, TRBD2 (5 bases). This CDR3 comprises 15 residues. V dropped 3 bases and J dropped 0 bases, with 10 bases sitting between them. The V gene's germline CDR1 is SNHLY and CDR2 FYNNEI. The covered CDR3 bases are TGTGCCAGCAGTGATCAGACTACGAGCACAGATACG. Protein sequence: CASSDQTTSTDT. The whole CDR3 sequence reads CASSDQTTSTDTQYF.

Comment on this clone: With the read ending 3 residues before the CDR3 end, the germline J gene is used to fill in that end. The chain recombines TRBV18 with TRBJ2-1; D is possibly TRBD1 (6 bases). V was trimmed by 3 bases and J by 4 bases, leaving 19 bases between them. The CDR3 is made up of 17 amino acids. Germline assignment: CDR1 KGHSH and CDR2 LQKENI. CDR3 residues: CASSPSGPGQTYNEQFF. CDR3 DNA (partial): TGTGCCAGCTCACCGTCGGGGCCTGGACAGACTTACAATGAG.

Turning to this clone: The CDR3 is cut off 3 residues early in the read; its end comes from the germline J gene. The rearrangement uses TRBV7-2 and TRBJ2-5, with 8 bases matching TRBD1. Trimming took 6 bases from V and 1 from J; bases not matched to a gene: 7. The CDR3 extends over 15 amino acids. CDR1 SGHTA and CDR2 FQGNSA come from the germline V gene. The sequenced CDR3 bases are TGTGCCAGCAGGCCAGGGGGCGCGTCCCAAGAGACC. This codes for CASRPGGASQET. The CDR3 as a whole reads CASRPGGASQETQYF.

This clone was observed many times. The read ends 3 residues early relative to the CDR3; the germline J gene fills the gap. The rearrangement uses TRBV20-1 and TRBJ2-3; the match to TRBD2 covers 7 bases. The V and J ends lost 7 bases and 2 bases, in that order; junction bases with no gene match: 6. The CDR3 spans 13 residues. Germline values: CDR1 DFQATT, CDR2 SNEGSKA (reference sequence). This CDR3 reads CSVLADTTDTQYF. CDR3 DNA (partial): TGCAGTGTGCTAGCGGATACCACAGATACG.

There are many counts of this clone. The read finishes 3 residues shy of the CDR3 end, and the germline J gene is used to complete it. This chain uses TRBV6-1 with TRBJ1-1, with D possibly TRBD1 on 6 matching bases. Per the germline V gene, CDR1 is MNHNS and CDR2 is SASEGT. This CDR3 is 14 amino acids long. CDR3 DNA, as far as it was read: TGTGCCAGCAGTGAATTAGAGGACACAGGGACA. Its protein product is CASSELEDTGT. The entire CDR3 is CASSELEDTGTAFF.

As regards this clone: The read falls 3 residues short of the CDR3 end, and the missing part is taken from the germline J gene. This sequence joins TRBV2 and TRBJ2-7; TRBD2 matches at 7 bases. The germline CDR1 and CDR2 sequences are SNHLY and FYNNEI. Losses at the gene ends were 6 bases for V and 4 bases for J; bases not matched to a gene: 3. The CDR3 totals 12 residues. The part of the CDR3 DNA that was read is TGTGCCAGCAGGGGGGGGTGGTACGAG. Encoded protein: CASRGGWYE. The full CDR3 is CASRGGWYEQYF.

This clone was picked up many times. The read gets to within 3 residues of the CDR3 end, and the germline J gene fills in the rest. The chain recombines TRBV7-3 with TRBJ2-1, with a weak D call TRBD1 (6 bases). The germline V gene encodes CDR1 SGHTA and CDR2 FQGTGA. The germline V and J ends were trimmed by 2 bases and 0 bases, with 8 bases remaining between them. CDR3 size: 15 residues. CDR3 amino acids: CASSLDRSSYNEQFF. The part of the CDR3 DNA that was read is TGTGCCAGCAGCTTAGACAGGAGCTCCTACAATGAG.

This clone was seen ten or more times. Sequencing ends 3 residues short of the CDR3 end; the germline J gene provides the rest. The chain carries TRBV18 and TRBJ1-4; 9 bases fit TRBD1. J was trimmed by 4 bases and V by 4 bases; bases with no gene match: 1. This CDR3 is 14 amino acids long. Germline V lookup: CDR1 KGHSH, CDR2 LQKENI. CDR3 DNA (partial): TGTGCCAGCTCACGACAGGGGGATAATGAAAAA. Translating it yields CASSRQGDNEK. The complete CDR3 sequence is CASSRQGDNEKLFF. Complete variable domain (other parts from reference TRBV18 and TRBJ1-4): NAGVMQNPRHLVRRRGQEARLRCSPMKGHSHVYWYRQLPEEGLKFMVYLQKENIIDESGMPKERFSAEFPKEGPSILRIQQVVRGDSAAYFCASSRQGDNEKLFFGSGTQLSVL.